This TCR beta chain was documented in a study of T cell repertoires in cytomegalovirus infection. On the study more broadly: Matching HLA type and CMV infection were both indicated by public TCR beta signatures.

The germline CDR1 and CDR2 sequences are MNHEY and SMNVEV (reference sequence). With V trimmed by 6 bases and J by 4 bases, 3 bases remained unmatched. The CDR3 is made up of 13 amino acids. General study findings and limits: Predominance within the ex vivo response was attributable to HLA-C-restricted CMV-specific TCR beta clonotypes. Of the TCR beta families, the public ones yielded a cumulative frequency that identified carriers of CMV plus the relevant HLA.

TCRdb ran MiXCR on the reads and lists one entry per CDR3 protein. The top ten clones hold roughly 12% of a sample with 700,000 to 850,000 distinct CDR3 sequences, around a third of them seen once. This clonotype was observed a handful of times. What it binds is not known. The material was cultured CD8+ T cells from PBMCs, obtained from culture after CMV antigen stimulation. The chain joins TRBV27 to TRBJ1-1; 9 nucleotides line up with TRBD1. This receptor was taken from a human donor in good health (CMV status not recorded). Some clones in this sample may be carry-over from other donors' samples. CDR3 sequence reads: CASRRQGGTEAFF. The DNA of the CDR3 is TGTGCCAGCAGGCGACAGGGGGGCACTGAAGCTTTCTTT.